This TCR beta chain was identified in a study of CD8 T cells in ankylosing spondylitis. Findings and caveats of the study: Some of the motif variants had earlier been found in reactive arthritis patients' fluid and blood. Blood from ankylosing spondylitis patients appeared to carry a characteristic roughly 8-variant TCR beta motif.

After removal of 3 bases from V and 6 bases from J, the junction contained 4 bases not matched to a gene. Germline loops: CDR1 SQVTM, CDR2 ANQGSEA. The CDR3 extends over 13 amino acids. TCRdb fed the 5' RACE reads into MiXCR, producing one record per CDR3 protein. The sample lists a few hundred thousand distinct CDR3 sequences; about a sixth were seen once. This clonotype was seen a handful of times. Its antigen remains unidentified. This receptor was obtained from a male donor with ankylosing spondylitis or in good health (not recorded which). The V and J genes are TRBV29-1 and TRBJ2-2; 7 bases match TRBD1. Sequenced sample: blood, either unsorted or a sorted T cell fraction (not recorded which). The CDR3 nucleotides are TGCAGCGTTGACCTAGGGGGCCCCGGGGAGCTGTTTTTT. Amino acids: CSVDLGGPGELFF.